This entry is about one T cell receptor (beta chain). This clonotype was observed many times. The target of this receptor is not known. Per-nucleotide qualities are absent, and no much larger clonotype sits a single base away. Libraries were made using 5' RACE. Sequencing used a NextSeq 500. In the TCR library protocol, a unique molecular identifier was attached to each TCR cDNA molecule so that PCR and sequencing errors could be corrected. The original methods were these. TCR identification, UMI-based error correction and CDR3 extraction were performed with Decombinator tools. Expanded TCRs were defined as those above a frequency of 2 per 1,000, corresponding to the top 1% of the tumor frequency distribution. Renyi diversity was calculated using the R vegan package after each repertoire was subsampled 100 times to 5,000 TCRs. CDR3 similarity networks were constructed using string-kernel similarity of amino acid triplets, with links drawn between CDR3s whose pairwise similarity was above 0.82. The raw public reads went through TCRdb reprocessing: fastp at Q25, MiXCR clone calling, in-frame beta chains kept. Identical CDR3 protein sequences are pooled into one entry, listed with their most common genes and DNA. None of the V and J calls come from the authors' own analysis; TCRdb made them. The sample table lists 36,000 or so distinct CDR3 sequences, 4% to 6% of them with a count of one. Under 30% of the sample belongs to the ten largest clones.

The meaning of the sample's time point label: sample taken at primary tumor resection. TCR sequencing used whole RNA extracted from tumor and nontumor lung tissue, or from cryopreserved PBMC samples, without cell sorting. Samples were obtained from over 70 patients with early-stage, untreated non-small cell lung cancer from the lung TRACERx cohort. Only patients with enough RNA available from two or more tumor regions were chosen for TCR sequencing. Ends trimmed: V by 5 bases, J by 7 bases; bases unmatched to a gene: 9. Per the germline V gene, MDHEN is the CDR1 and SYDVKM is the CDR2. The CDR3, from cysteine to phenylalanine, totals 15 residues. The DNA shown is the 45-base CDR3, in frame from base 1. This sample is part of a study of spatial heterogeneity in lung cancer (dated by TCRdb to the late 2010s). In terms of the full investigation: Beta-chain transcripts were consistently detected in greater numbers than alpha-chain transcripts, which likely reflected higher beta-chain transcript abundance. Both alpha and beta chains were TCR-sequenced in approximately 200 tumor regions, approximately 67 matched nontumor lung samples and some 50 PBMC samples obtained at surgery. TCR alpha and beta repertoires were quantitatively compared across multiple tumor regions, matched nontumor lung and blood in non-small cell lung cancer. In the raw uncorrected reads, each unique combination of TCR and UMI appeared more than ten times on average. TCR repertoire features were related to nonsynonymous mutation counts determined by whole-exome sequencing of tumor tissue. The paper as a whole reports these results and caveats: Ubiquitous expanded tumor TCRs showed up in blood more often at tumor resection than at routine follow-up. Additional single-cell paired TCR alpha and beta sequencing was considered necessary to confirm, at a functional level, the hypothesis that regional TCRs recognize regional mutations.

The V and J segments used are TRBV28 and TRBJ1-4, and 8 junction bases match TRBD1. The TCR sequence derives from a female donor with early-stage non-small cell lung cancer. Specimen: PBMCs, collected at surgery. The CDR3: CASSQDRAGGEKLFF. The sequenced DNA: TGTGCCAGCAGTCAGGACAGGGCGGGGGGTGAAAAACTGTTTTTT.